The text below deals with one T cell receptor (beta chain). Its matching antigen is unknown. This specimen comes from a study of response to subunit inactivated influenza vaccine. Findings and caveats of the study: T cells newly recruited by each seasonal influenza vaccination are few, the authors suggested.

TCRdb itself ran the RT-PCR reads through MiXCR, one entry per CDR3 protein. The sample consists of hundreds of thousands of distinct CDR3 sequences, 12% of them appearing once. Sequenced here: PBMCs from blood, sampled on the day of vaccination. The sequence derives from a man aged 45-65 years who received an inactivated influenza vaccine.

The CDR3 protein is CSVLLLASSSYEQYF. The CDR3, as DNA: TGCAGCGTATTACTACTAGCCTCCAGCTCCTACGAGCAGTACTTC. The chain recombines TRBV29-1 with TRBJ2-7; TRBD2 is a possible D gene (6 bases). This CDR3 comprises 15 residues. Looked up from germline, CDR1 is SQVTM and CDR2 is ANQGSEA. Trimming left V 6 bases short and J 0 bases short, with 18 bases between.